This TCR beta chain was sequenced for a study of neurological immune-mediated disorders. Germline V gene sequence: CDR1 LGHDT, CDR2 YNNKEL (reference sequence). The CDR3 consists of 14 residues. V lost 6 bases to trimming and J lost 4 bases, with 15 bases between them. One entry per CDR3 protein results from TCRdb running MiXCR on the 5' RACE reads. The data hold roughly 76,000 distinct CDR3 sequences, with roughly an eighth observed a single time. This clonotype was seen many times. This sequence originates from a woman between 45 and 65 years old in good health. The sequencing input was PBMCs. The V and J genes are TRBV3-1 and TRBJ1-2, with D possibly TRBD1 on 5 matching bases. The CDR3 spells CASSPTGGGYGYTF. In DNA form, the CDR3 reads TGTGCCAGCAGTCCTACCGGGGGGGGCTATGGCTACACCTTC.